The subject of this entry is one T cell receptor (beta chain). What it binds is not known. This sample stems from a study of T cells in localized non-small cell lung cancer. Study results and limitations: A median of around 60 clones ranked among the top 100 in tumor appeared in adjacent lung. The greatest T cell clonality was found in uninvolved adjacent lung (higher than in tumor).

TCRdb's copy holds only in-frame clones and misses some; the assay was immunoSEQ multiplex PCR. The table lists tens of thousands of clones, approximately 88% of them singletons, with about 2.9% in the top ten. The ends were cut back, 4 bases at V and 2 bases at J, with 9 bases in the middle. The CDR3 has 14 residues. CDR1 and CDR2 (germline): LGHNA, YSLEER. This specimen consisted of peripheral blood, obtained before any cancer treatment. The chain is built from TRBV4-3 and TRBJ2-1; possibly TRBD2 for D (6 bases). This TCR was recovered from a female donor aged 60 or older with stage I lung adenocarcinoma. CDR3 bases: TGCGCCAGCAGCCGACTAGTCGCCTACAATGAGCAGTTCTTC. Translating it yields CASSRLVAYNEQFF.